This T cell receptor beta chain was profiled in a study of OX40 agonist ivuxolimab in advanced cancers. Only in-frame clones appear in the TCRdb table, and some are missing; sequencing was by immunoSEQ multiplex PCR. The sample lists nearly 80,000 clones; more than 85% were seen once. Autoimmune disease history or systemic immunosuppression barred patients. V lost 2 bases to trimming and J lost 3 bases, with 8 bases between them. CDR3 length: 14 amino acids. Germline loops: CDR1 SGHRS, CDR2 YFSETQ. The TCR was taken from an adult with an advanced solid tumor such as melanoma, head and neck, liver or kidney cancer. The rearrangement uses TRBV5-1 and TRBJ2-2; TRBD2 might be the D (6 bases). The sample consisted of CD4+ or CD8+ T cells sorted from blood, taken in a trial of the OX40 agonist ivuxolimab. The CDR3 sequence: CASSFGTYTGELFF. The DNA for the CDR3 is TGCGCCAGCAGCTTCGGGACTTACACCGGGGAGCTGTTTTTT.